The 22 T cell receptor beta chains presented below share a single source sample, sequenced in a study of cytomegalovirus exposure and HLA in healthy donors. This table comes from immunoSEQ multiplex PCR, and its TCRdb copy is limited to in-frame clones, with some not included. Of tens of thousands of clones listed, about 82% are singletons. Source material: PBMCs. These receptors all come from a man between 25 and 39 years old in good health and CMV-seronegative.

This sequence joins TRBV4-3 and TRBJ2-1; 8 bases are shared with TRBD2. The germline gives CDR1 LGHNA, CDR2 YSLEER. This CDR3 has 15 residues. J gave up 1 base and V 4 bases, and 3 bases lay outside the gene matches. CDR3 DNA: TGCGCCAGCAGCCTAGAGCGGGGGTCCTACAATGAGCAGTTCTTC. This gives the protein CASSLERGSYNEQFF.

V usage is TRBV9 and J usage is TRBJ2-7, with D possibly being TRBD1 (6 bases). Germline CDR1 and CDR2: SGDLS and YYNGEE. The CDR3 sequence is 15 residues long. Between the trimmed V and J ends, which lost 0 bases and 3 bases, there was a span of 13 bases. The CDR3 DNA reads TGTGCCAGCAGCGTAGGAGGGGACACCGACTACGAGCAGTACTTC. Its translation is CASSVGGDTDYEQYF.

The chain uses TRBV27 and TRBJ1-2, with TRBD1 matching 8 bases. CDR1 and CDR2 (germline): MNHEY, SMNVEV (reference sequence). This CDR3 is built from 13 residues. J was trimmed by 4 bases and V by 6 bases; bases with no gene match: 4. CDR3 amino acids: CASSRTGLYGYTF. DNA for the CDR3: TGTGCCAGCAGCAGGACAGGGCTCTATGGCTACACCTTC.

V usage is TRBV4-3 and J usage is TRBJ2-7; no reliable D call. The V gene lost 0 bases and the J gene lost 2 bases, with 8 bases spanning the gap. The CDR3 consists of 14 residues. Germline V gene lookup returns CDR1 LGHNA and CDR2 YSLEER. The CDR3 loop is CASSQDLNTYEQYF. The CDR3 nucleotides read TGCGCCAGCAGCCAAGACCTTAATACCTACGAGCAGTACTTC.

The gene calls are TRBV28 and TRBJ2-1; D call uncertain. Germline CDR1 is MDHEN and CDR2 is SYDVKM. The germline V and J ends were trimmed by 6 bases and 8 bases, with 11 bases remaining between them. The CDR3 runs 12 residues. The CDR3 coding sequence is TGTGCCAGCAGGGCCCTCGCAGATGAGCAGTTCTTC. This codes for CASRALADEQFF. Looking up the rest from reference TRBV28 and TRBJ2-1 gives the full variable domain: DVKVTQSSRYLVKRTGEKVFLECVQDMDHENMFWYRQDPGLGLRLIYFSYDVKMKEKGDIPEGYSVSREKKERFSLILESASTNQTSMYLCASRALADEQFFGPGTRLTVL.

This clone showed up just a few times. This chain uses TRBV5-4 with TRBJ1-6, with TRBD1 matching over 7 bases. This CDR3 contains 13 residues. V lost 9 bases and J lost 8; bases outside the gene matches: 8. Per the germline V gene, CDR1 is SGHNT and CDR2 is YYREEE (reference sequence). As DNA, the CDR3 is TGTGCCACGTCCGGGACAGATTATTCACCCCTCCACTTT. Translating gives CATSGTDYSPLHF.

This clone was seen a few times. This rearrangement joins TRBV7-2 to TRBJ1-2; D is undetermined. This CDR3 comprises 14 residues. CDR1 is SGHTA, CDR2 FQGNSA, per germline. The V gene lost 1 base and the J gene lost 4 bases, with 10 bases spanning the gap. The CDR3 reads CASSLGGHFYGYTF. CDR3 DNA sequence: TGTGCCAGCAGCTTAGGAGGGCATTTCTATGGCTACACCTTC.

J is TRBJ2-1 and V is TRBV11-3; TRBD1 might be the D (5 bases). CDR3 size: 13 residues. V dropped 5 bases and J dropped 6 bases, with 11 bases sitting between them. Germline V lookup: CDR1 SGHNT, CDR2 YENEEA. This CDR3 reads CASSPDRFNEQFF. CDR3 coding DNA: TGTGCCAGCAGCCCCGACAGATTCAATGAGCAGTTCTTC.

This clone appeared a single time. CDR3 protein: CASSPLVEQFF. CDR3 in DNA: TGTGCCAGCAGCCCATTAGTTGAGCAGTTCTTC. The chain has TRBV7-2 and TRBJ2-1; D remains ambiguous. The V end lost 5 bases, the J end lost 9 bases, and 8 bases lay between the germline ends. This CDR3 region has 11 residues. Germline-derived CDR1 and CDR2 are SGHTA and FQGNSA.

The CDR3 loop reads CSVPRGGGYTF. The CDR3 DNA follows: TGCAGTGTCCCACGCGGGGGAGGCTACACCTTC. The genes are TRBV20-1 and TRBJ1-2; TRBD1 is a possible D gene (5 bases). The CDR3 totals 11 residues. V dropped 7 bases and J dropped 8 bases, with 14 bases sitting between them. Per the germline V gene, CDR1 is DFQATT and CDR2 is SNEGSKA (reference sequence).

The gene calls are TRBV11-2 and TRBJ2-3; maybe TRBD2 (6 bases). The CDR3 length is 15 residues. Germline V gene sequence: CDR1 SGHAT, CDR2 FQNNGV. V lost 2 bases, J lost 6 bases, and 15 bases lay in between. The CDR3 DNA sequence: TGTGCCAGCAGCTTAAGTAACGGGGGTGGCGATACGCAGTATTTT. It is translated as CASSLSNGGGDTQYF.

The chain couples TRBV28 to TRBJ1-3; 7 bases line up with TRBD1. The germline CDR1 and CDR2 sequences are MDHEN and SYDVKM. The trim removed 7 bases at V and 4 bases at J, leaving 7 bases unmatched. CDR3 length equals 14 residues. The CDR3 sequence is CASIAGGKGNTIYF. CDR3 DNA sequence: TGTGCCAGCATCGCAGGGGGAAAGGGAAACACCATATATTTT.

This clone was picked up a small number of times. J is TRBJ2-7 and V is TRBV28; 8 nucleotides match TRBD1. Trimming removed 5 bases from V and 3 bases from J; junction bases left unmatched: 3. CDR3 length equals 13 residues. CDR1 is MDHEN and CDR2 is SYDVKM in the germline V gene. The CDR3 DNA follows: TGTGCCAGCAGTGAGGGACAGGTCTACGAGCAGTACTTC. It translates to CASSEGQVYEQYF. The full variable domain, with the rest looked up from reference TRBV28 and TRBJ2-7, is DVKVTQSSRYLVKRTGEKVFLECVQDMDHENMFWYRQDPGLGLRLIYFSYDVKMKEKGDIPEGYSVSREKKERFSLILESASTNQTSMYLCASSEGQVYEQYFGPGTRLTVT.

The chain is built from TRBV15 and TRBJ1-5; a possible D gene is TRBD1 (5 bases). V lost 6 bases and J lost 5, with 17 bases in between. The CDR3 covers 15 residues. Germline V gives CDR1 LNHNV, CDR2 YYDKDF (reference sequence). CDR3 loop: CATRLGGGWDQPQHF. The CDR3 DNA reads TGTGCCACCAGGCTGGGCGGGGGGTGGGATCAGCCCCAGCATTTT. The full variable domain, its missing parts supplied by reference TRBV15 and TRBJ1-5, is DAMVIQNPRYQVTQFGKPVTLSCSQTLNHNVMYWYQQKSSQAPKLLFHYYDKDFNNEADTPDNFQSRRPNTSFCFLDIRSPGLGDTAMYLCATRLGGGWDQPQHFGDGTRLSIL.

The chain carries TRBV4-2 and TRBJ2-1, with 8 bases matching TRBD2. The CDR3 is 15 residues long. V dropped 4 bases and J dropped 5; count of bases not matched to a gene: 7. CDR1 and CDR2 from the germline V gene are LGHNA and YNFKEQ. DNA for the CDR3: TGTGCCAGCAGCCCCGGACTAGCAGCCCACAATGAGCAGTTCTTC. Protein: CASSPGLAAHNEQFF.

This rearrangement joins TRBV20-1 to TRBJ2-7; D gene ambiguous. The V and J ends lost 4 bases and 2 bases respectively, with 3 bases between them. The CDR3 covers 10 residues. CDR1 and CDR2 from the germline V gene are DFQATT and SNEGSKA (reference sequence). The CDR3 loop reads CSATTYEQYF. The CDR3 DNA is TGCAGTGCTACAACCTACGAGCAGTACTTC.

This clone was seen just once. The chain has TRBV9 and TRBJ2-3; the D gene is possibly TRBD2 (5 bases). The CDR3 contains 16 residues. With 0 bases removed from V and 6 bases from J, the gap between germline ends came to 17 bases. Per germline, CDR1 SGDLS and CDR2 YYNGEE. The CDR3 sequence is CASSVGGLPTSDTQYF. The DNA for the CDR3 is TGTGCCAGCAGCGTAGGAGGGCTACCAACATCGGATACGCAGTATTTT.

The rearrangement links TRBV27 to TRBJ1-1; TRBD1 matches 12 bases. Trimming cost V 6 bases and J 10 bases; bases outside gene matches: 12. The length of the CDR3 is 15 residues. The germline V gene has CDR1 MNHEY and CDR2 SMNVEV (reference sequence). CDR3 sequence reads: CASRGTGGAGPLAFF. The CDR3 DNA sequence: TGTGCCAGCAGAGGGACAGGGGGCGCGGGGCCCCTAGCTTTCTTT.

This sequence joins TRBV4-3 and TRBJ2-2, with D tentatively TRBD1 (6 bases). Trimming took off 0 bases at V and 7 bases at J, with 9 bases between the two ends. The CDR3 totals 14 residues. CDR1 and CDR2 (germline): LGHNA, YSLEER. The CDR3: CASSQDEGVGELFF. In nucleotides, the CDR3 is TGCGCCAGCAGCCAAGATGAGGGGGTCGGGGAGCTGTTTTTT.

The chain has TRBV7-3 and TRBJ2-2; D is possibly TRBD1 (6 bases). V was clipped by 5 bases and J by 3 bases, with 13 bases between them. The CDR3 spans 15 residues. Germline loops: CDR1 SGHTA, CDR2 FQGTGA. The CDR3, as DNA: TGTGCCAGCAGCCCCACGGGACAATACACCGGGGAGCTGTTTTTT. Its protein is CASSPTGQYTGELFF. The full variable domain, with the rest looked up from reference TRBV7-3 and TRBJ2-2, is GAGVSQTPSNKVTEKGKYVELRCDPISGHTALYWYRQSLGQGPEFLIYFQGTGAADDSGLPNDRFFAVRPEGSVSTLKIQRTERGDSAVYLCASSPTGQYTGELFFGEGSRLTVL.

This clone has only a few counts. The chain employs TRBV7-9 and TRBJ1-5, with D possibly being TRBD1 (5 bases). The germline V and J ends were trimmed by 4 bases and 7 bases, with 11 bases remaining between them. From germline, CDR1 is SEHNR and CDR2 FQNEAQ (reference sequence). The CDR3 is 13 residues long. CDR3 DNA sequence: TGTGCCAGCAGCTCGCAGGGTGACCAGCCCCAGCATTTT. This translates into CASSSQGDQPQHF.

J is TRBJ1-3 and V is TRBV5-1, with D maybe TRBD1 (5 bases). CDR3 length: 16 amino acids. With 2 bases removed from V and 2 bases from J, the gap between germline ends came to 14 bases. From germline, CDR1 is SGHRS and CDR2 YFSETQ. The chain's CDR3 is CASSLGVGVAGNTIYF. CDR3 nucleotides: TGCGCCAGCAGCTTAGGGGTCGGTGTTGCTGGAAACACCATATATTTT.